Listed here are 32 T cell receptor beta chains from one sample, sequenced in a study of blood T cell repertoires in COVID-19. TCRdb's table, derived via immunoSEQ multiplex PCR, lists solely in-frame clones and lacks some. Seen here are hundreds of thousands of clones, about nine tenths observed once, and the top ten hold 1.4% to 1.5%. The material sequenced was peripheral blood. These receptors came from a woman aged 25 to 39 with active or convalescent COVID-19.

The chain has TRBV6-5 and TRBJ1-1; 10 bases are a match to TRBD1. The germline CDR1 and CDR2 sequences are MNHEY and SVGAGI. Losses at the gene ends were 0 bases for V and 4 bases for J; bases not matched to a gene: 2. The CDR3 runs to 15 residues. The CDR3 protein is CASSYSGQGSTEAFF. The CDR3 DNA reads TGTGCCAGCAGTTACTCGGGACAGGGGAGCACTGAAGCTTTCTTT.

In regard to this clone: The sample holds other DNA sequences that translate to the same CDR3. The chain is built from TRBV6-5 and TRBJ1-1; D may be TRBD1 (6 bases). Trimming took 5 bases from V and 5 from J, leaving 12 bases between them. CDR1 is MNHEY, CDR2 SVGAGI, per germline. CDR3 length equals 13 residues. CDR3: CASSQGRETEAFF. DNA for the CDR3: TGTGCCAGCAGTCAGGGGAGAGAGACTGAAGCTTTCTTT.

The count of this clone is one. The V and J genes are TRBV5-1 and TRBJ2-3, with 7 bases fitting TRBD1. This CDR3 has 15 amino acids. J gave up 0 bases and V 3 bases, and 4 bases lay outside the gene matches. Germline V gives CDR1 SGHRS, CDR2 YFSETQ. CDR3 region: CASSWADRSTDTQYF. CDR3 nucleotide sequence: TGCGCCAGCAGCTGGGCGGACAGGAGCACAGATACGCAGTATTTT.

V is TRBV2 and J is TRBJ1-4, with TRBD1 as a possible D gene (6 bases). CDR3 length: 13 amino acids. V was clipped by 8 bases and J by 8 bases, with 15 bases between them. Germline V gives CDR1 SNHLY, CDR2 FYNNEI. CDR3 protein: CASSQGLVEKLFF. Written as DNA, the CDR3 is TGTGCCAGCTCCCAGGGGCTCGTGGAAAAACTGTTTTTT. The full variable domain, in which reference TRBV2 and TRBJ1-4 provide the parts outside the CDR3, is EPEVTQTPSHQVTQMGQEVILRCVPISNHLYFYWYRQILGQKVEFLVSFYNNEISEKSEIFDDQFSVERPDGSNFTLKIRSTKLEDSAMYFCASSQGLVEKLFFGSGTQLSVL.

On this clone: Distinct nucleotide sequences in the sample also encode this CDR3. The gene calls are TRBV5-1 and TRBJ1-1, with 8 positions matching TRBD1. V shed 4 bases and J 3 bases; nucleotides not matched to a gene: 2. Germline CDR1 and CDR2: SGHRS and YFSETQ. This CDR3 comprises 13 residues. Here the CDR3 DNA reads TGCGCCAGCAGCCCGACAGGGGACACTGAAGCTTTCTTT. This encodes CASSPTGDTEAFF.

The chain recombines TRBV27 with TRBJ2-2; TRBD2 matches at 10 bases. This CDR3 spans 16 amino acids. V shed 1 base, J shed 7 bases, and the junction held 6 bases outside the gene matches. Germline assignment: CDR1 MNHEY and CDR2 SMNVEV (reference sequence). The CDR3 region is CASSLLSGRAGGELFF. CDR3 bases: TGTGCCAGCAGTTTATTAAGCGGGAGGGCCGGCGGGGAGCTGTTTTTT.

The genes are TRBV2 and TRBJ1-1; no clear D gene. The V end lost 3 bases, the J end lost 9 bases, and 8 bases lay between the germline ends. Germline CDR1 SNHLY, CDR2 FYNNEI. The CDR3 is made up of 11 amino acids. DNA of the CDR3: TGTGCCAGCAGTGAGTTATTAAAAGCTTTCTTT. This codes for CASSELLKAFF.

This rearrangement joins TRBV27 to TRBJ2-1; 8 bases align to TRBD2. The ends lost 6 bases at V and 5 bases at J; junction bases unmatched: 18. The CDR3 loop spans 18 amino acids. From germline, CDR1 is MNHEY and CDR2 SMNVEV (reference sequence). CDR3: CASRQTPGLGHTHNEQFF. The CDR3 nucleotides are TGTGCCAGCAGACAGACACCGGGACTAGGACACACACACAATGAGCAGTTCTTC.

This clone was observed once. This chain joins TRBV4-1 and TRBJ1-4; possible D gene TRBD1, 6 bases. This CDR3 comprises 15 residues. V was shortened by 7 bases and J by 0 bases, with 12 bases between the two germline ends. Per germline, CDR1 MGHRA and CDR2 YSYEKL. The CDR3 DNA sequence: TGCGCCAGCACCCACCCAGGGGCAACTAATGAAAAACTGTTTTTT. Translation gives CASTHPGATNEKLFF.

This chain uses TRBV11-1 with TRBJ2-2; D might be TRBD2 (6 bases). CDR1 and CDR2 (germline): SGHAT, FQDESV (reference sequence). Between the trimmed V and J ends, which lost 5 bases and 6 bases, there was a span of 13 bases. The CDR3 consists of 14 residues. CDR3 amino acids: CASSPGTFSGELFF. In DNA, the CDR3 is TGTGCCAGCAGCCCCGGGACTTTTTCCGGGGAGCTGTTTTTT.

The V call is TRBV4-1, the J call TRBJ2-7, with TRBD2 matching 10 bases. The CDR3 consists of 17 residues. CDR1 is MGHRA, CDR2 YSYEKL, per germline. V dropped 0 bases and J dropped 1; count of bases not matched to a gene: 6. The CDR3 region is CASSQDMTSGYSYEQYF. CDR3 bases: TGCGCCAGCAGCCAAGATATGACTAGCGGGTATTCCTACGAGCAGTACTTC.

The CDR3 sequence: CASSRDMNGNQPQHF. CDR3 nucleotides: TGTGCCAGCAGTCGGGACATGAACGGCAATCAGCCCCAGCATTTT. This chain joins TRBV6-5 and TRBJ1-5; tentatively, D is TRBD1 (6 bases). In germline, CDR1 is MNHEY, CDR2 SVGAGI. CDR3 size: 15 residues. V gave up 5 bases and J gave up 2 bases, with 13 bases separating them.

The chain carries TRBV7-2 and TRBJ2-5, with 8 bases matching TRBD2. Germline V gives CDR1 SGHTA, CDR2 FQGNSA. With 8 bases clipped from V and 1 base from J, the junction kept 3 bases outside the gene matches. CDR3 length equals 13 residues. The CDR3 spells CASSRGVQETQYF. The CDR3 DNA reads TGTGCCAGCTCGCGGGGGGTCCAAGAGACCCAGTACTTC.

The chain employs TRBV30 and TRBJ2-7; 7 positions match TRBD1. CDR1 and CDR2 from the germline V gene are GTSNPN and SVGIG (reference sequence). V lost 2 bases and J lost 5; bases outside the gene matches: 6. The CDR3 is 13 amino acids. CDR3 in DNA: TGTGCCTGGAGTCAACAGGGGTTTAACGAGCAGTACTTC. This codes for CAWSQQGFNEQYF.

The rearrangement links TRBV4-2 to TRBJ1-5; D gene ambiguous. Trimming took 0 bases from V and 3 from J, leaving 6 bases between them. The CDR3 consists of 14 residues. Germline V CDR1 and CDR2: LGHNA, YNFKEQ. CDR3 sequence reads: CASSQEQLNQPQHF. In DNA, the CDR3 is TGTGCCAGCAGCCAAGAACAGCTCAATCAGCCCCAGCATTTT.

The chain carries TRBV2 and TRBJ1-4, with D possibly being TRBD1 (6 bases). V dropped 10 bases and J dropped 4 bases, with 16 bases sitting between them. Germline V gives CDR1 SNHLY, CDR2 FYNNEI. This CDR3 is 14 amino acids long. The CDR3 here is CATLRGIVNEKLFF. The CDR3, as DNA: TGTGCCACCCTCAGGGGAATTGTTAATGAAAAACTGTTTTTT.

The V and J genes are TRBV5-1 and TRBJ2-3; D possibly corresponds to TRBD1 (5 bases). The CDR3 consists of 15 residues. Trimming shortened V by 0 bases and J by 2 bases, and 10 bases separated the two germline ends. Per germline, CDR1 SGHRS and CDR2 YFSETQ. The CDR3 here is CASSLVQGYTDTQYF. CDR3 coding DNA: TGCGCCAGCAGCTTGGTTCAGGGTTACACAGATACGCAGTATTTT.

The chain recombines TRBV6-1 with TRBJ1-2, with a tentative D call TRBD1 (5 bases). The CDR3 totals 15 residues. Germline V gene lookup returns CDR1 MNHNS and CDR2 SASEGT. V was trimmed by 0 bases and J by 11 bases, leaving 19 bases between them. CDR3 sequence (DNA): TGTGCCAGCAGTGAAGCCGGAGAGGGGATGGAGGGGTACACCTTC. Residues: CASSEAGEGMEGYTF.

V and J are TRBV9 and TRBJ2-3, with 13 nucleotides matching TRBD2. V dropped 4 bases and J dropped 1; count of bases not matched to a gene: 6. Per germline, CDR1 SGDLS and CDR2 YYNGEE. This CDR3 is built from 17 residues. The chain's CDR3 is CASSTRTSGGRTDTQYF. DNA of the CDR3: TGTGCCAGCAGCACCCGGACTAGCGGGGGCCGCACAGATACGCAGTATTTT.

The chain joins TRBV10-3 to TRBJ1-5; 9 bases are a match to TRBD1. The J segment lost 3 bases and the V segment lost 6 bases, leaving 15 bases of the junction unmatched. Looked up from germline, CDR1 is ENHRY and CDR2 is SYGVKD. CDR3 length: 18 amino acids. CDR3 bases: TGTGCCATCAGACTTACACGCCCGGGACAGGGTAACAATCAGCCCCAGCATTTT. Encoded protein: CAIRLTRPGQGNNQPQHF.

This rearrangement joins TRBV18 to TRBJ1-3; a possible D gene is TRBD1 (5 bases). This CDR3 has 15 amino acids. CDR1 and CDR2 (germline): KGHSH, LQKENI. V was clipped by 5 bases and J by 0 bases, with 11 bases between them. Written as DNA, the CDR3 is TGTGCCAGCTCATCCGGACAAGTCTCTGGAAACACCATATATTTT. Translating gives CASSSGQVSGNTIYF.

This rearrangement joins TRBV12-5 to TRBJ2-1, with TRBD2 matching over 10 bases. The J segment lost 0 bases and the V segment lost 1 base, leaving 9 bases of the junction unmatched. The CDR3 spans 19 residues. Germline loops: CDR1 LGHNT, CDR2 FRNRAP. In nucleotides, the CDR3 is TGTGCTAGTGGTTTGGGTCTAGCGGGGGTACCCTTCTCCTACAATGAGCAGTTCTTC. Translated: CASGLGLAGVPFSYNEQFF.

V is TRBV7-8 and J is TRBJ1-1, with D unclear. CDR1 is SGHVS, CDR2 FQNEAQ, per germline. The CDR3 is made up of 16 amino acids. The V gene lost 0 bases and the J gene lost 0 bases, with 11 bases spanning the gap. As DNA, the CDR3 is TGTGCCAGCAGCTTAGCGGTTCAGAACGTGAACACTGAAGCTTTCTTT. It codes for CASSLAVQNVNTEAFF.

The table lists this clone with a count of one. The chain combines TRBV6-1 with TRBJ1-5; D is possibly TRBD1 (6 bases). The CDR3 consists of 16 residues. Germline V gene lookup returns CDR1 MNHNS and CDR2 SASEGT. V was trimmed by 3 bases and J by 3 bases, leaving 15 bases between them. The CDR3 bases are TGTGCCAGCAGTGAGTTCGACAGGTCCTACAATCAGCCCCAGCATTTT. This encodes CASSEFDRSYNQPQHF.

The rearrangement joins TRBV6-1 to TRBJ2-7; unclear D gene. Germline loops: CDR1 MNHNS, CDR2 SASEGT. The CDR3 totals 13 residues. Trimming shortened V by 0 bases and J by 6 bases, and 9 bases separated the two germline ends. As DNA, the CDR3 is TGTGCCAGCAGTGAAGCCAGATTTGCCGAGCAGTACTTC. It codes for CASSEARFAEQYF.

The chain joins TRBV27 to TRBJ2-5; 10 positions match TRBD2. Germline CDR1 is MNHEY and CDR2 is SMNVEV (reference sequence). V lost 4 bases and J lost 1; bases outside the gene matches: 9. The CDR3 contains 17 residues. CDR3 loop: CASSSLDKRGGQETQYF. CDR3 DNA: TGTGCCAGCAGTTCCCTGGATAAGCGGGGGGGCCAAGAGACCCAGTACTTC.

The rearrangement uses TRBV27 and TRBJ1-1; D possibly corresponds to TRBD1 (6 bases). Germline V lookup: CDR1 MNHEY, CDR2 SMNVEV (reference sequence). The V end was cut by 5 bases, the J end by 1 base, with 8 bases between. This CDR3 has 13 residues. The CDR3 loop reads CASSRTENTEAFF. Here the CDR3 DNA reads TGTGCCAGCAGTCGGACAGAGAACACTGAAGCTTTCTTT.

The V call is TRBV19, the J call TRBJ2-4; 7 nucleotides agree with TRBD2. The CDR3 loop spans 16 amino acids. Germline trimming cut 6 bases from V and 3 bases from J; bases unmatched to any gene: 11. The germline V gene encodes CDR1 LNHDA and CDR2 SQIVND (reference sequence). Written as DNA, the CDR3 is TGTGCCAGTAGATTGAAGGCGGGAGACCACAAAAACATTCAGTACTTC. Translation: CASRLKAGDHKNIQYF.

The V and J genes are TRBV5-6 and TRBJ1-2; 7 bases line up with TRBD1. In germline, CDR1 is SGHDT, CDR2 YYEEEE. Losses at the gene ends were 4 bases for V and 8 bases for J; bases not matched to a gene: 11. The CDR3 runs 14 residues. The CDR3 coding sequence is TGTGCCAGCAGCGCGACGACAGGGCCTCGCGGCTACACCTTC. Translation: CASSATTGPRGYTF.

The chain is built from TRBV7-9 and TRBJ2-3, with 11 bases matching TRBD2. The CDR3 is made up of 17 amino acids. Germline V gene data show CDR1 as SEHNR and CDR2 as FQNEAQ (reference sequence). Trimming removed 2 bases from V and 4 bases from J; junction bases left unmatched: 8. This CDR3 reads CASSLSLSSGRSDTQYF. The DNA of the CDR3 is TGTGCCAGCAGCTTAAGTCTGTCTAGCGGGAGGTCAGATACGCAGTATTTT.

This clone was found once. This chain uses TRBV14 with TRBJ2-5, with TRBD1 matching over 9 bases. V dropped 0 bases and J dropped 0; count of bases not matched to a gene: 11. From germline, CDR1 is SGHDN and CDR2 FVKESK. The CDR3 is 19 amino acids. CDR3 residues: CASSQDTRLWTGDQETQYF. DNA for the CDR3: TGTGCCAGCAGCCAAGATACCCGGCTCTGGACAGGGGACCAAGAGACCCAGTACTTC.

The V call is TRBV29-1, the J call TRBJ1-1; a possible D gene is TRBD1 (5 bases). With 3 bases removed from V and 6 bases from J, the gap between germline ends came to 8 bases. The CDR3 contains 11 residues. From germline, CDR1 is SQVTM and CDR2 ANQGSEA. The CDR3 sequence is CSVDETAEAFF. Here the CDR3 DNA reads TGCAGCGTTGACGAGACAGCTGAAGCTTTCTTT.